This TCR beta chain was retrieved from a study of T cell responses to AZD1222 COVID-19 vaccine. Whole-study results and caveats: Repertoire sampling happened only post peak T cell response. Only a handful of AZD1222 recipients tested seropositive at baseline.

The ends lost 8 bases at V and 6 bases at J; junction bases unmatched: 9. In germline, CDR1 is LNHDA, CDR2 SQIVND (reference sequence). The CDR3 has 14 amino acids. About this clone itself: Antigen specificity is unknown.

Sequencing was performed with immunoSEQ multiplex PCR; in TCRdb, only in-frame clones are kept and a portion is missing. Of some 63,000 clones detected, roughly nine tenths appear once; the ten largest clones hold 5% to 6.5%. The input for sequencing was peripheral blood, taken 28 days after the second AZD1222 dose. This sequence was found in an adult who received the AZD1222 COVID-19 vaccine. The chain uses TRBV19 and TRBJ1-1; 10 bases align to TRBD1. The CDR3 DNA is TGTGCCAGTGGGGACAGGGGAGTTCCGTCTGAAGCTTTCTTT. Protein product: CASGDRGVPSEAFF.